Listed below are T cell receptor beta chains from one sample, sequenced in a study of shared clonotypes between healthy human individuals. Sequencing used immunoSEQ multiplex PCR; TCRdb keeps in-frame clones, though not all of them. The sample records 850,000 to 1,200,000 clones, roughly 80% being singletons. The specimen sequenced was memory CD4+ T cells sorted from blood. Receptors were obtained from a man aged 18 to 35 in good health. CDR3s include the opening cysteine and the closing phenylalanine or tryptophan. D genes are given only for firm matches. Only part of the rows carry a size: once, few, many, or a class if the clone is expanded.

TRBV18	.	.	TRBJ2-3	CASSRGRRAEDTQYF	TGTGCCAGCTCACGAGGGAGGAGGGCGGAAGATACGCAGTATTTT
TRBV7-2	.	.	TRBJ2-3	CASSLDYNTNTQYF	TGTGCCAGCAGCTTAGACTATAACACAAATACGCAGTATTTT
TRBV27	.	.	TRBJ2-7	CASSLTATNYEQYF	TGTGCCAGCAGTTTGACAGCGACAAACTACGAGCAGTACTTC
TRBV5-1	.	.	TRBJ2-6	CATSPISGANVLTF	TGCGCCACCTCGCCAATCTCTGGGGCCAACGTCCTGACTTTC
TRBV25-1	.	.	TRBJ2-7	CASSAAGRYEQYF	TGTGCCAGCAGTGCAGCAGGCCGCTACGAGCAGTACTTC
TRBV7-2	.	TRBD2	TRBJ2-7	CASSSTAGLMEYF	TGTGCCAGCAGCTCGACAGCGGGACTCATGGAGTACTTC
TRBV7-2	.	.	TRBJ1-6	CASSSPFPLHNSPLHF	TGTGCCAGCAGCTCCCCGTTCCCTCTCCATAATTCACCCCTCCACTTT
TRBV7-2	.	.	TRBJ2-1	CASSSDPSYNEQFF	TGTGCCAGCAGCTCCGACCCCTCCTACAATGAGCAGTTCTTC
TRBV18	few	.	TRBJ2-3	CASSTGAGTETDTQYF	TGTGCCAGCTCAACGGGGGCAGGGACAGAAACAGATACGCAGTATTTT
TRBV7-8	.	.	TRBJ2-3	CASSLGDTDTQYF	TGTGCCAGCAGCTTAGGAGACACAGATACGCAGTATTTT
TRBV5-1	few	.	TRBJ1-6	CASSLATPSPLHF	TGCGCCAGCAGCTTGGCTACCCCTTCACCCCTCCACTTT
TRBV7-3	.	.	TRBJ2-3	CASSPPVEDTQYF	TGTGCCAGCAGCCCACCGGTAGAAGATACGCAGTATTTT
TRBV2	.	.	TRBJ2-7	CASSVQGAYEQYF	TGTGCCAGCAGTGTTCAGGGAGCCTACGAGCAGTACTTC
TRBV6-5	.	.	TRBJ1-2	CASSPGQYGYTF	TGTGCCAGCAGTCCGGGTCAGTATGGCTACACCTTC
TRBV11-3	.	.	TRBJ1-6	CASSYAPQMGSPLHF	TGTGCCAGCAGCTACGCACCCCAGATGGGTTCACCCCTCCACTTT
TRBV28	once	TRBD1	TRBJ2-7	CASSLTGVSHEQYF	TGTGCCAGCAGCCTGACAGGGGTCAGCCACGAGCAGTACTTC
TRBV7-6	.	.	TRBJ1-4	CASSLAMSPNEKLFF	TGTGCCAGCAGCTTAGCGATGAGTCCTAATGAAAAACTGTTTTTT
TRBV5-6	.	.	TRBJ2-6	CASGDRQAGANVLTF	TGTGCCAGCGGAGATAGACAGGCTGGGGCCAACGTCCTGACTTTC
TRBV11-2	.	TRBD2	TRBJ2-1	CASSPLYSGSSDNEQFF	TGTGCCAGCAGCCCACTCTATAGCGGGAGTAGCGACAATGAGCAGTTCTTC
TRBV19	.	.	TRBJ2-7	CASSLDSSLPYEQYF	TGTGCCAGTAGTTTGGACAGCTCCCTACCTTACGAGCAGTACTTC
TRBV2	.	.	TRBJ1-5	CASSDRVENQPQHF	TGTGCCAGCAGTGACAGGGTAGAGAATCAGCCCCAGCATTTT
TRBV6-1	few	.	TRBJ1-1	CASSELRGLNTEAFF	TGTGCCAGCAGTGAACTGAGGGGACTGAACACTGAAGCTTTCTTT
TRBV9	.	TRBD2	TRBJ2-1	CASSVVSGSNEQFF	TGTGCCAGCAGCGTAGTTAGCGGGAGCAATGAGCAGTTCTTC
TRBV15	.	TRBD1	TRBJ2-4	CATSRAGTGGNIQYF	TGTGCCACCAGCAGAGCGGGGACAGGGGGAAACATTCAGTACTTC